The 7 T cell receptor beta chains reported below all come from one sample, sequenced in a study of T cell responses to AZD1222 COVID-19 vaccine. TCRdb keeps only in-frame clones here, not all; method: immunoSEQ multiplex PCR. This sample has about 180,000 clones, with 90% to 95% found just once. Sequencing was performed on peripheral blood, taken 28 days after the second AZD1222 dose. The receptors here all came from an adult who received the AZD1222 COVID-19 vaccine.

This clone was detected only once. The chain employs TRBV5-1 and TRBJ1-1; 10 positions match TRBD1. After removal of 4 bases from V and 5 bases from J, the junction contained 8 bases not matched to a gene. The CDR3 is 15 amino acids. The V gene's germline CDR1 is SGHRS and CDR2 YFSETQ. CDR3 DNA: TGCGCCAGCAGCCGGGGACAGGGGCACCCTACTGAAGCTTTCTTT. Amino acids: CASSRGQGHPTEAFF.

J is TRBJ1-1 and V is TRBV28, with D perhaps matching TRBD1 (5 bases). The ends were cut back, 6 bases at V and 0 bases at J, with 11 bases in the middle. Per germline, CDR1 MDHEN and CDR2 SYDVKM. The CDR3 sequence is 14 residues long. CDR3 amino acids: CASREQALNTEAFF. CDR3 bases: TGTGCCAGCAGGGAACAGGCCCTGAACACTGAAGCTTTCTTT.

This chain connects TRBV29-1 to TRBJ1-1; 8 nucleotides agree with TRBD1. Germline CDR1 reads SQVTM; CDR2 reads ANQGSEA. The CDR3 spans 11 residues. V lost 6 bases to trimming and J lost 9 bases; unmatched junction nucleotides: 6. The CDR3 sequence is CSVLRTGQAFF. CDR3 coding DNA: TGCAGCGTCTTAAGGACAGGGCAAGCTTTCTTT.

The chain recombines TRBV27 with TRBJ1-5; 7 bases match TRBD1. With V trimmed by 3 bases and J by 3 bases, 5 bases remained unmatched. CDR3 length equals 15 residues. CDR1 and CDR2 (germline): MNHEY, SMNVEV (reference sequence). The CDR3 here is CASSFSDRVNQPQHF. CDR3 sequence (DNA): TGTGCCAGCAGTTTCAGTGACAGGGTCAATCAGCCCCAGCATTTT.

The rearrangement joins TRBV15 to TRBJ1-5, with 11 bases identical to TRBD1. The V segment lost 11 bases and the J segment 1 base; nucleotides outside the gene matches: 4. Germline V gene lookup returns CDR1 LNHNV and CDR2 YYDKDF (reference sequence). The CDR3 has 14 amino acids. In DNA form, the CDR3 reads TGTGCCTCGGGACAGGGGGTCAGCAATCAGCCCCAGCATTTT. Protein product: CASGQGVSNQPQHF.

This chain joins TRBV7-9 and TRBJ2-7, with D perhaps TRBD2 (6 bases). The germline CDR1 and CDR2 sequences are SEHNR and FQNEAQ (reference sequence). The CDR3 consists of 15 residues. V was pared by 4 bases and J by 3 bases, with 16 bases between. The CDR3 region is CASSYAMGGHYEQYF. CDR3 DNA: TGTGCCAGCAGCTATGCCATGGGGGGTCACTACGAGCAGTACTTC.

The gene calls are TRBV7-2 and TRBJ1-1; D is ambiguous. This CDR3 is built from 13 residues. CDR1 is SGHTA and CDR2 is FQGNSA in the germline V gene. V was shortened by 7 bases and J by 0 bases, with 9 bases between the two germline ends. The CDR3 region is CASTTLLNTEAFF. CDR3 in DNA: TGTGCCAGCACCACGTTGCTGAACACTGAAGCTTTCTTT.